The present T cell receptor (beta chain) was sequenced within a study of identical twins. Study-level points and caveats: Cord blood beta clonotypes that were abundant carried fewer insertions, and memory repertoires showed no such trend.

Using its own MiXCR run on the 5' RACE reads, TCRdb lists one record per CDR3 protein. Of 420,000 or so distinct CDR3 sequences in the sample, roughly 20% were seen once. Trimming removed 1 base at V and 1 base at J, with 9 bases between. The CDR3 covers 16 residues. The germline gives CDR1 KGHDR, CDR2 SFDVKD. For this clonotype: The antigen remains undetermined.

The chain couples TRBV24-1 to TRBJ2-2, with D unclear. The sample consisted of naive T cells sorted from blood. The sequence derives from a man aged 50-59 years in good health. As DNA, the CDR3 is TGTGCCACCAGTGATTTAAATAATGTGAACACCGGGGAGCTGTTTTTT. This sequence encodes CATSDLNNVNTGELFF.